The TCR beta chain under discussion was sequenced for a study of blood T cell repertoires in COVID-19. Clones were read by immunoSEQ multiplex PCR, and TCRdb kept only the in-frame ones, dropping some. Of around 80,000 clones in the sample, almost 85% were seen once. V was clipped by 1 base and J by 6 bases, with 10 bases between them. Germline loops: CDR1 SGHAT, CDR2 FQNNGV. The CDR3 is made up of 13 amino acids. The sequencing sample was made of peripheral blood. The J gene is TRBJ2-7, the V gene TRBV11-2; D not resolved. The clonotype comes from a middle-aged man with COVID-19, enrolled during active disease. The CDR3 protein is CASSLVVSAEQYF. The CDR3 DNA is TGTGCCAGCAGCTTAGTAGTAAGCGCCGAGCAGTACTTC. Full variable domain (outside the CDR3, taken from reference TRBV11-2 and TRBJ2-7): EAGVAQSPRYKIIEKRQSVAFWCNPISGHATLYWYQQILGQGPKLLIQFQNNGVVDDSQLPKDRFSAERLKGVDSTLKIQPAKLEDSAVYLCASSLVVSAEQYFGPGTRLTVT.